This T cell receptor (beta chain) was documented in a study of shared clonotypes between healthy human individuals. Sequenced by immunoSEQ multiplex PCR; TCRdb stores in-frame clones only, minus some. The sample includes approximately 460,000 clones, approximately 77% of them seen just once. Material: PBMCs. The TCR originated in a woman aged 40 to 49 in good health. Some clones in this sample may be carry-over from other donors' samples.

The CDR3 DNA is TGCGCCAGCAGCAACCCGGGACAGGGCTCTGGAAACACCATATATTTT. Its translation is CASSNPGQGSGNTIYF. V gene TRBV5-1 combines with J gene TRBJ1-3, with 9 positions matching TRBD1. Germline CDR1 and CDR2: SGHRS and YFSETQ. J gave up 0 bases and V 4 bases, and 5 bases lay outside the gene matches. CDR3 length: 16 residues. Supplemented by reference TRBV5-1 and TRBJ1-3, the full variable domain reads KAGVTQTPRYLIKTRGQQVTLSCSPISGHRSVSWYQQTPGQGLQFLFEYFSETQRNKGNFPGRFSGRQFSNSRSEMNVSTLELGDSALYLCASSNPGQGSGNTIYFGEGSWLTVV.